The T cell receptor (beta chain) under discussion was sequenced for a study of cytomegalovirus exposure and HLA in healthy donors. Study information: Researchers previously reported finding roughly 120 million unique TCR beta sequences from approximately 190 million T cells.

Germline CDR1 SEHNR, CDR2 FQNEAQ (reference sequence). J gave up 0 bases and V 8 bases, and 9 bases lay outside the gene matches. The CDR3 loop spans 15 amino acids. The PCR employed 60 Vbeta primers together with 13 Jbeta primers. Original processing notes: In a later analysis, of 79 million or so unique beta chains, about 10 million appeared in at least two donors. The method was immunoSEQ multiplex PCR; TCRdb's version includes in-frame clones alone and lacks a portion of them. V and J calls and clone size are copied from that table; D and trimming were computed from the DNA. The table has 120,000 or so clones, around three quarters seen once.

The material sequenced was PBMCs. This TCR came from a woman aged 25 to 39 in good health and CMV-seronegative. The chain joins TRBV7-9 to TRBJ2-7, with 8 nucleotides matching TRBD2. CDR3 DNA: TGTGCCAGCTCGGGGGGGCCCCGGAGCTCCTACGAGCAGTACTTC. Translated: CASSGGPRSSYEQYF.